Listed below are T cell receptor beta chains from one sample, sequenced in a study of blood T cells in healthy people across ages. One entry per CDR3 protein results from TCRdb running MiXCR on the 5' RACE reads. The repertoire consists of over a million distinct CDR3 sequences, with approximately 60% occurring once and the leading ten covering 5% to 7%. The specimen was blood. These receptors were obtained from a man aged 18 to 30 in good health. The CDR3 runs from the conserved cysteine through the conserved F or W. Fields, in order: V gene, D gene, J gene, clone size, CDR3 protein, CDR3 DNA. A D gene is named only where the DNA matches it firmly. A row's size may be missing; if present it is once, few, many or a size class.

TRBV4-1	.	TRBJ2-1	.	CASSPTDRSSYNEQFF	TGCGCCAGCAGCCCGACCGACAGGAGCTCCTACAATGAGCAGTTCTTC
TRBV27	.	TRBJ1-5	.	CASSPGAPYQPQHF	TGTGCCAGCAGTCCTGGAGCACCATATCAGCCCCAGCATTTT
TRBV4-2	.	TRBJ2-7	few	CASKPHSSSYEQYF	TGTGCCAGCAAACCCCACTCCTCCTCCTACGAGCAGTACTTC
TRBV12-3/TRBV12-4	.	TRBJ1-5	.	CASSLWGMKQPQHF	TGTGCCAGCAGTTTGTGGGGCATGAAGCAGCCCCAGCATTTT
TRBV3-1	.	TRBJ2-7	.	CASSHMASGGPNYEQYF	TGTGCCAGCAGCCACATGGCCTCCGGGGGGCCGAACTACGAGCAGTACTTC
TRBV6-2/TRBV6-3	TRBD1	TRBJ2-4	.	CASRAHRQGNNIQYF	TGTGCCAGCAGAGCACACCGACAGGGGAATAACATTCAGTACTTC
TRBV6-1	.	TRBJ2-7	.	CASSPNWQEQYF	TGTGCCAGCAGCCCTAATTGGCAGGAGCAGTACTTC
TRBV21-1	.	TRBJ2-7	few	CASSKVTSGDYEQYF	TGTGCCAGCAGCAAAGTTACTAGCGGCGACTACGAGCAGTACTTC
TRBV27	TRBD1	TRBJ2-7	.	CASRKGSGTGDYEQYF	TGTGCCAGCAGGAAGGGGTCCGGGACAGGGGACTACGAGCAGTACTTC
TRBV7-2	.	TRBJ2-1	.	CASRQLQGNEQFF	TGTGCCAGCAGACAATTACAGGGTAATGAGCAGTTCTTC
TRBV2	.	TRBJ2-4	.	CASSARQVAKNIQYF	TGTGCCAGCAGTGCCCGGCAGGTTGCCAAAAACATTCAGTACTTC
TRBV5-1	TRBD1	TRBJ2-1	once	CASSLLTGGSGNEQFF	TGCGCCAGCAGCTTGCTGACAGGGGGTTCCGGCAATGAGCAGTTCTTC
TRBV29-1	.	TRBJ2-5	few	CSVEWQEQETQYF	TGCAGCGTTGAATGGCAGGAACAAGAGACCCAGTACTTC
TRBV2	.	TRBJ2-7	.	CASGLPEQYF	TGTGCCAGCGGGCTACCCGAGCAGTACTTC
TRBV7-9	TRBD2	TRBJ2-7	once	CASSLEGGIEQYF	TGTGCCAGCAGCTTAGAGGGAGGGATAGAGCAGTACTTC
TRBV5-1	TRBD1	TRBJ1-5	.	CASKRRFRGTGGVYSNQPQHF	TGCGCCAGCAAGAGGAGGTTCCGGGGGACAGGAGGGGTCTATAGCAATCAGCCCCAGCATTTT
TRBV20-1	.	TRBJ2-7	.	CSARFRQGIGEQCF	TGCAGTGCTAGATTTCGGCAGGGAATTGGCGAGCAGTGCTTC
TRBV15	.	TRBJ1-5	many	CATSTGTANQPQHF	TGTGCCACCAGCACGGGGACCGCCAATCAGCCCCAGCATTTT
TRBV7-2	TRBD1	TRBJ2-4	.	CASSLGQGAGGNIQYF	TGTGCCAGCAGCCTGGGACAGGGGGCGGGGGGCAACATTCAGTACTTC
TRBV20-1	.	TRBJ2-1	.	CSARFADTYNEQFF	TGCAGTGCTAGGTTCGCAGACACCTACAATGAGCAGTTCTTC
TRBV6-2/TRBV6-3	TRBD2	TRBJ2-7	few	CASSSTSAISYEQYF	TGTGCCAGCAGTTCGACTAGCGCCATTTCCTACGAGCAGTACTTC
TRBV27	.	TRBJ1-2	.	CASSPSLPSPGRSHGYTF	TGTGCCAGCAGTCCGTCACTCCCCTCTCCGGGGCGCAGCCATGGCTACACCTTC
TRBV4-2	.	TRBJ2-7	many	CASSQPSYEQYF	TGTGCCAGCAGCCAACCCAGCTACGAGCAGTACTTC
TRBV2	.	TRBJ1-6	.	CASRTDRSSYNSPLHF	TGTGCCAGCAGGACAGACAGGAGCTCCTATAATTCACCCCTCCACTTT
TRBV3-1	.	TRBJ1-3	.	CASSQRDHTIYF	TGTGCCAGCAGCCAACGGGACCACACCATATATTTT
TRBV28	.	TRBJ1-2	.	CASSLSSPHGGGYTF	TGTGCCAGCAGTTTATCGTCCCCCCACGGTGGGGGCTACACCTTC
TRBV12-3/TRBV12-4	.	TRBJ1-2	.	CASSIQPNYGYTF	TGTGCCAGCAGTATACAACCTAACTATGGCTACACCTTC
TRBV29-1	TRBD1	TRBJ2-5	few	CSVAWGTGESQETQYF	TGCAGCGTTGCTTGGGGGACAGGGGAGTCTCAAGAGACCCAGTACTTC
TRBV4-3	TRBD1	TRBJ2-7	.	CASSPKLDRSYEQYF	TGCGCCAGCAGCCCAAAACTGGACAGGTCCTACGAGCAGTACTTC
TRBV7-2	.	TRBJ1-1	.	CASSLESQLNTEAFF	TGTGCCAGCAGCTTAGAGTCTCAGTTGAACACTGAAGCTTTCTTT
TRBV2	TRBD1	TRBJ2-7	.	CASSDGTGNSYEQYF	TGTGCCAGCAGTGACGGGACAGGCAACTCCTACGAGCAGTACTTC
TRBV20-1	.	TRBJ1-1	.	CSAKPPTGISTEAFF	TGCAGTGCTAAACCACCCACAGGGATCTCCACTGAAGCTTTCTTT
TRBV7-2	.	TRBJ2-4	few	CASSQKLSGNIQYF	TGTGCCAGCAGCCAAAAACTTTCCGGGAACATTCAGTACTTC
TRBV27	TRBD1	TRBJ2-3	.	CASSLFGQGKTTTDTQYF	TGTGCCAGCAGTTTATTTGGACAGGGGAAAACTACCACAGATACGCAGTATTTT
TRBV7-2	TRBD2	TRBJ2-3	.	CASTGLAGQDTQYF	TGTGCCAGCACGGGACTAGCGGGGCAAGATACGCAGTATTTT
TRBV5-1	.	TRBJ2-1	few	CASSLEGAYNEQFF	TGCGCCAGCAGCTTGGAAGGGGCCTACAATGAGCAGTTCTTC
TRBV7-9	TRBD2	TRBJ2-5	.	CASSAGTTETQYF	TGTGCCAGCAGCGCAGGGACTACAGAGACCCAGTACTTC
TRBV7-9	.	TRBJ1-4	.	CASSPRAREKLFF	TGTGCCAGCAGCCCACGGGCCCGAGAAAAACTGTTTTTT
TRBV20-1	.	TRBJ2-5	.	CNEKLGETQYF	TGCAATGAAAAACTCGGAGAGACCCAGTACTTC
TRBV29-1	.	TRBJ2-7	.	CSVEVGESSYEQYF	TGCAGCGTAGAGGTTGGGGAGAGCTCCTACGAGCAGTACTTC
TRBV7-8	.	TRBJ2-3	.	CASSTRLGDTQYF	TGTGCCAGCAGCACCCGCTTGGGGGATACGCAGTATTTT
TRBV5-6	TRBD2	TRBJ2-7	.	CASSAIAGATYEQYF	TGTGCCAGCAGCGCTATAGCGGGAGCTACTTACGAGCAGTACTTC
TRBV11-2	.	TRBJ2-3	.	CASTVTRDTQYF	TGTGCCAGCACCGTTACGCGGGATACGCAGTATTTT
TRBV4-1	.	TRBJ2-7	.	CASSQDKVQAYEQYF	TGCGCCAGCAGCCAAGATAAGGTTCAGGCCTACGAGCAGTACTTC
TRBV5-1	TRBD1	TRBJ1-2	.	CASSQTGDDYGYTF	TGCGCCAGCAGCCAGACAGGGGACGACTATGGCTACACCTTC
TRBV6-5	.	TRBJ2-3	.	CASSLRGLVTDTQYF	TGTGCCAGCAGCCTCCGAGGCTTAGTCACAGATACGCAGTATTTT
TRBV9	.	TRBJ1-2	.	CASSARQGPYGYTF	TGTGCCAGCAGCGCACGCCAGGGGCCCTATGGCTACACCTTC
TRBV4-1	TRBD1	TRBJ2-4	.	CASSQEGTGGMWAKNIQYF	TGCGCCAGCAGCCAAGAGGGGACAGGGGGTATGTGGGCCAAAAACATTCAGTACTTC
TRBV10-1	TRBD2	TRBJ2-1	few	CASRSSGRLGNEQFF	TGCGCCAGCAGGTCTAGCGGGAGGTTGGGGAATGAGCAGTTCTTC
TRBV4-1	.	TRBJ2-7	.	CASSQDVISPYEQYF	TGCGCCAGCAGCCAAGATGTCATCTCACCCTACGAGCAGTACTTC
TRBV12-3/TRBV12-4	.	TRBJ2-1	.	CASSSDPSRQFF	TGTGCCAGCAGTTCCGACCCTAGCAGGCAGTTCTTC
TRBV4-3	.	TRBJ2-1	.	CASSRTLRMSNEQFF	TGCGCCAGCAGCCGAACTCTGCGGATGAGCAATGAGCAGTTCTTC
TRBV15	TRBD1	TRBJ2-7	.	CATSSRDSPYEQYF	TGTGCCACCAGCAGCCGGGACAGCCCCTACGAGCAGTACTTC
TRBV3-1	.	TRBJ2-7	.	CASSQEPDRFYEQYF	TGTGCCAGCAGCCAAGAACCGGACAGATTCTACGAGCAGTACTTC
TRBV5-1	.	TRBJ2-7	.	CASSLFSGDYEQYF	TGCGCCAGCAGCTTGTTTTCCGGGGACTACGAGCAGTACTTC
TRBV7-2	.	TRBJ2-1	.	CASSSQGTHNEQFF	TGTGCCAGCAGCTCCCAGGGGACCCACAATGAGCAGTTCTTC
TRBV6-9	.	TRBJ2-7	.	CASSYLGLQGAVAPYEQYF	TGTGCCAGCAGTTACTTGGGCCTCCAGGGCGCCGTAGCACCGTACGAGCAGTACTTC
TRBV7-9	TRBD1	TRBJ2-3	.	CASSQGTGETDTQYF	TGTGCCAGCAGCCAGGGGACAGGGGAGACAGATACGCAGTATTTT
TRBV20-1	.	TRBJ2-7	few	CSASSPRGYSNEQYF	TGCAGTGCTAGCTCCCCCCGGGGTTATAGTAACGAGCAGTACTTC